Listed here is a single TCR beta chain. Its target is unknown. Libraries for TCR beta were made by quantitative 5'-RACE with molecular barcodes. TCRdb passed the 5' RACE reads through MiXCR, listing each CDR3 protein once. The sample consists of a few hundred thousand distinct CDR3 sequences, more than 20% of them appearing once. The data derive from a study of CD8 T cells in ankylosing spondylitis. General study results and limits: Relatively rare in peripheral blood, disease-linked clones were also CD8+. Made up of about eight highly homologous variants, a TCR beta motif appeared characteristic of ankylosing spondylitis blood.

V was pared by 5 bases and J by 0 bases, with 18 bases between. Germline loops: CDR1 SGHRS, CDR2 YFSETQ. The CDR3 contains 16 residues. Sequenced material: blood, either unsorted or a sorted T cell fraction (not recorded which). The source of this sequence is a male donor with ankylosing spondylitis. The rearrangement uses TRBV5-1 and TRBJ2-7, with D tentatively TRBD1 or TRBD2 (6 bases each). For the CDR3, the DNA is TGCGCCAGCAGGTTAGGGGCGGGACACGGCTCCTACGAGCAGTACTTC. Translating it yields CASRLGAGHGSYEQYF. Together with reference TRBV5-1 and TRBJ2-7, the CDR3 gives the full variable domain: KAGVTQTPRYLIKTRGQQVTLSCSPISGHRSVSWYQQTPGQGLQFLFEYFSETQRNKGNFPGRFSGRQFSNSRSEMNVSTLELGDSALYLCASRLGAGHGSYEQYFGPGTRLTVT.